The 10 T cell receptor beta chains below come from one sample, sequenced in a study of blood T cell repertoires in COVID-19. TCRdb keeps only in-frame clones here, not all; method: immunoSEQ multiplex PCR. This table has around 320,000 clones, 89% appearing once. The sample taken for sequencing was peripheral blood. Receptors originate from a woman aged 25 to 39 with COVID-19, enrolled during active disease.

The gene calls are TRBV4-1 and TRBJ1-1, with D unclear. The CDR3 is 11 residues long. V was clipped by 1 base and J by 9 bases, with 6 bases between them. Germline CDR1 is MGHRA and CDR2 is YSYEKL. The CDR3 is CASSQAFQAFF. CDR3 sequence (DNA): TGCGCCAGCAGCCAAGCATTCCAAGCTTTCTTT.

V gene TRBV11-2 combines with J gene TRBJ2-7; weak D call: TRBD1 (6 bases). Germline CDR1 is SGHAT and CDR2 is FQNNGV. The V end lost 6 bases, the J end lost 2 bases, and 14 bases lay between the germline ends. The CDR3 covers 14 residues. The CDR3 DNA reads TGTGCCAGCAGTTTATCGACAGGCGCCTACGAGCAGTACTTC. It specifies CASSLSTGAYEQYF.

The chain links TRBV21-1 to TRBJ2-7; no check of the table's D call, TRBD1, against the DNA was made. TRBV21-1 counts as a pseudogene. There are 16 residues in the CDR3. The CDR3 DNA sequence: TGTGCCAGGGTTTTAAGGGATAAAGACAGGGTGTGGGAGCAGTACTTC. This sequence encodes CARVLRDKDRVWEQYF.

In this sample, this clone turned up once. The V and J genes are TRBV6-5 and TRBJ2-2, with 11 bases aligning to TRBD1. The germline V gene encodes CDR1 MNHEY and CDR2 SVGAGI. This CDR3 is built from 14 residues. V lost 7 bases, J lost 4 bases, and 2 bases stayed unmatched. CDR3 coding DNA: TGTGCCAGCACGGACAGGGGGCCCACCGGGGAGCTGTTTTTT. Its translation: CASTDRGPTGELFF.

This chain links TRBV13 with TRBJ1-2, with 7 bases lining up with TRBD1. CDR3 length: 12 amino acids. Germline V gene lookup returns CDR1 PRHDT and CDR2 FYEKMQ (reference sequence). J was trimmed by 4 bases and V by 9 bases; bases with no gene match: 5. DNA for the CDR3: TGTGCCAGTGACAGGGTCGGCTATGGCTACACCTTC. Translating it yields CASDRVGYGYTF.

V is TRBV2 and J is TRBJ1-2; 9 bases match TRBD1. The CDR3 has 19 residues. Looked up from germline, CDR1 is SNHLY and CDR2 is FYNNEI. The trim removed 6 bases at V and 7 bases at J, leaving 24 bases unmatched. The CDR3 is CASRDWSGQGRIMGGGYTF. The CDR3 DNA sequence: TGTGCCAGCAGGGATTGGAGTGGACAGGGGCGAATCATGGGTGGTGGCTACACCTTC.

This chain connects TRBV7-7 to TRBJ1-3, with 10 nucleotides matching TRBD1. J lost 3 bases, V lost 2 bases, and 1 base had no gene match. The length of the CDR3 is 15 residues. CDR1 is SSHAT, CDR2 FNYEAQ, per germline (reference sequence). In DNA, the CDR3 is TGTGCCAGCAGCTTATGGACAGGGGGTGGAAACACCATATATTTT. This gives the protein CASSLWTGGGNTIYF.

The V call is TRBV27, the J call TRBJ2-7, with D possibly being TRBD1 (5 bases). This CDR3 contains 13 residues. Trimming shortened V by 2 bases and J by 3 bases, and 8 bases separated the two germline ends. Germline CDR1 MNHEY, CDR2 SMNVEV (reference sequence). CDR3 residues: CASSLGAFYEQYF. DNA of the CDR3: TGTGCCAGCAGTTTAGGGGCCTTCTACGAGCAGTACTTC.

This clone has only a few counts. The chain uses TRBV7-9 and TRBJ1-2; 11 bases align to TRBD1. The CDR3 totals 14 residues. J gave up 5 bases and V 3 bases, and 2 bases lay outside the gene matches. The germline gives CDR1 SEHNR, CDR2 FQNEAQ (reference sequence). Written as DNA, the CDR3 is TGTGCCAGCAGCTTGGGGACAGGGGGTTATGGCTACACCTTC. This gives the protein CASSLGTGGYGYTF.

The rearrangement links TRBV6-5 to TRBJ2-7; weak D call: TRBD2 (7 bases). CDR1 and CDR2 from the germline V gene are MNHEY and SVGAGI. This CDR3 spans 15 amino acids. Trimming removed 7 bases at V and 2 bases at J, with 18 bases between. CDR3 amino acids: CASMWGRGRTYEQYF. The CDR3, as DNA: TGTGCCAGCATGTGGGGGCGGGGGAGGACCTACGAGCAGTACTTC.